This TCR beta chain stems from a study of blood T cell repertoires in COVID-19. This CDR3 contains 16 residues. V shed 4 bases and J 2 bases; nucleotides not matched to a gene: 6. Looked up from germline, CDR1 is SGHRS and CDR2 is YFSETQ. Original processing notes: From reference gene primer amplification, estimates of nucleated cell counts were derived. Assay used: immunoSEQ multiplex PCR; TCRdb lists only in-frame clones, some missing. V and J calls and clone size follow that table, whereas D and trimming were derived from the DNA. In the table there are roughly 120,000 clones, roughly 90% of which are singletons. Patients in Seattle were enrolled during active infection, then followed longitudinally.

The chain links TRBV5-1 to TRBJ2-3; 11 nucleotides agree with TRBD2. Sequenced input: peripheral blood. The clonotype originates from a man aged 55 to 70 with COVID-19, enrolled during active disease. CDR3 residues: CASSPRLAGNTDTQYF. For the CDR3, the DNA is TGCGCCAGCAGCCCCCGACTAGCGGGAAACACAGATACGCAGTATTTT.